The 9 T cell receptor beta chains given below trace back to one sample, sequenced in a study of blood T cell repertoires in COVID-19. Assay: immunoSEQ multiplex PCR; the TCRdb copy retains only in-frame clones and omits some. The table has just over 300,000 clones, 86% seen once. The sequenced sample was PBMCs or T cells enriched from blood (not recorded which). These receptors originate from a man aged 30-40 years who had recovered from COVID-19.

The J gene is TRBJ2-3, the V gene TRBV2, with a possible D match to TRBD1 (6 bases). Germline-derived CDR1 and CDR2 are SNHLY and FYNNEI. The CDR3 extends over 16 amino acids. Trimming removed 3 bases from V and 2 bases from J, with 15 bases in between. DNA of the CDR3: TGTGCCAGCAGTGATTTGGGGGACATATCCACAGATACGCAGTATTTT. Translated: CASSDLGDISTDTQYF.

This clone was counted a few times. The CDR3 region is CSASQETGASGVYTF. The CDR3 DNA is TGCAGTGCTAGTCAAGAGACAGGAGCCAGCGGTGTCTACACCTTC. The V and J genes are TRBV20-1 and TRBJ1-2; weak D call: TRBD1 (6 bases). The CDR3 has 15 amino acids. The germline V and J ends were trimmed by 3 bases and 10 bases, with 24 bases remaining between them. Germline V gives CDR1 DFQATT, CDR2 SNEGSKA (reference sequence).

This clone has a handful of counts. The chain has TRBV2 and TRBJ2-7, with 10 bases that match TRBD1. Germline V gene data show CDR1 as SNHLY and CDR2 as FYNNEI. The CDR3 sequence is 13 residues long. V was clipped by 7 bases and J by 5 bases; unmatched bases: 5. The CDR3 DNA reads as TGTGCCAGCACGGAGACAGGGGGCGACGAGCAGTACTTC. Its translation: CASTETGGDEQYF.

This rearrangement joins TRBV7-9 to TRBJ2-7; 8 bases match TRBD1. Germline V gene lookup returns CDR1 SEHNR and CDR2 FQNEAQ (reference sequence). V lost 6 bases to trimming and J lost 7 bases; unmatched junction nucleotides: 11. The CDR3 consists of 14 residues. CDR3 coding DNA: TGTGCCAGCAGTAGTAGCCAGGGGGCGCCTGAGCAGTACTTC. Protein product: CASSSSQGAPEQYF. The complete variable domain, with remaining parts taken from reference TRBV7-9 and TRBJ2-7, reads DTGVSQNPRHKITKRGQNVTFRCDPISEHNRLYWYRQTLGQGPEFLTYFQNEAQLEKSRLLSDRFSAERPKGSFSTLEIQRTEQGDSAMYLCASSSSQGAPEQYFGPGTRLTVT.

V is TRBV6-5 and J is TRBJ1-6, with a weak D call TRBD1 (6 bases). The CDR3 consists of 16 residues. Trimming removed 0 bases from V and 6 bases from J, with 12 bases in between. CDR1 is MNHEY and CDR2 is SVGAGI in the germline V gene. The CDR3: CASSYSPGALNSPLHF. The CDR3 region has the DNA TGTGCCAGCAGTTACTCGCCAGGGGCGCTTAATTCACCCCTCCACTTT.

CDR3 residues: CASSQDRLYGYTF. CDR3 DNA: TGTGCCAGCAGCCAAGATAGACTCTATGGCTACACCTTC. This chain joins TRBV14 and TRBJ1-2; D remains ambiguous. Trimming stripped 0 bases from V and 4 bases from J, with 6 bases between. This CDR3 comprises 13 residues. Germline CDR1 is SGHDN and CDR2 is FVKESK. Supplemented by reference TRBV14 and TRBJ1-2, the full variable domain reads EAGVTQFPSHSVIEKGQTVTLRCDPISGHDNLYWYRRVMGKEIKFLLHFVKESKQDESGMPNNRFLAERTGGTYSTLKVQPAELEDSGVYFCASSQDRLYGYTFGSGTRLTVV.

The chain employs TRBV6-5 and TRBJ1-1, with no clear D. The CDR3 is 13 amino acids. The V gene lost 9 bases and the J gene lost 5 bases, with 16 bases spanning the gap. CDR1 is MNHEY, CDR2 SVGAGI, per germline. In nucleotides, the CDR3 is TGTGCCAGTACTAATCTCCGGGGAACTGAAGCTTTCTTT. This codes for CASTNLRGTEAFF.

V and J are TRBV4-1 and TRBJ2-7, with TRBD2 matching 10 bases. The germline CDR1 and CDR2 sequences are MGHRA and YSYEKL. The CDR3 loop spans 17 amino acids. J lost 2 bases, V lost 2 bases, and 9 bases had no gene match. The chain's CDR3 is CASSQRSSGRTPYEQYF. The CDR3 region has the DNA TGCGCCAGCAGCCAAAGGTCTAGCGGGAGAACTCCCTACGAGCAGTACTTC.

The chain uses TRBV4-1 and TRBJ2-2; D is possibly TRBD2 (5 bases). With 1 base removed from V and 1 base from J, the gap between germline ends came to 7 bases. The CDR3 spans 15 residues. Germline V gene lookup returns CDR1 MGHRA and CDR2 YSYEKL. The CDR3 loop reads CASSQAAGNTGELFF. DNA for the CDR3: TGCGCCAGCAGCCAAGCCGCGGGGAACACCGGGGAGCTGTTTTTT.